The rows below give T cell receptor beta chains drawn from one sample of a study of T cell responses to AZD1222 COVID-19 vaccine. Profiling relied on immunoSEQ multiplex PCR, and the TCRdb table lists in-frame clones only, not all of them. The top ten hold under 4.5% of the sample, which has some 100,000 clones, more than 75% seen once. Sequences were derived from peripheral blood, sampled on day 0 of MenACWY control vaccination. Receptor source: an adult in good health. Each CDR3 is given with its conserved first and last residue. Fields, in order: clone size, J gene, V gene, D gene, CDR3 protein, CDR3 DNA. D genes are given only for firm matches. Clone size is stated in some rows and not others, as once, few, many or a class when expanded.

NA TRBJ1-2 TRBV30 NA CAWSVISYGYTF TGTGCCTGGAGTGTTATCAGCTATGGCTACACCTTC
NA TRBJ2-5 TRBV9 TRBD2 CASSLGLAGETQYF TGTGCCAGCAGCTTAGGACTAGCGGGAGAGACCCAGTACTTC
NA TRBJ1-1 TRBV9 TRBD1 CASSRGQGVPMNTEAFF TGTGCCAGCAGCCGGGGTCAGGGGGTGCCCATGAACACTGAAGCTTTCTTT
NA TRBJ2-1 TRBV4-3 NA CASSQENEQFF TGCGCCAGCAGCCAAGAAAATGAGCAGTTCTTC
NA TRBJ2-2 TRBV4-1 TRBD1 CASSQGQGVNTGELFF TGCGCCAGCAGCCAGGGACAGGGGGTTAACACCGGGGAGCTGTTTTTT
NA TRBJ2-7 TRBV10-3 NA CAISDTPHEQYF TGTGCCATCAGTGATACCCCCCACGAGCAGTACTTC
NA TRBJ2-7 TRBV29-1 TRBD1 CSAGQGIDEQYF TGCAGCGCCGGACAGGGCATCGACGAGCAGTACTTC
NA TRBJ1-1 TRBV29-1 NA CSVEDGPAGWEAFF TGCAGCGTTGAAGATGGGCCCGCGGGCTGGGAAGCTTTCTTT
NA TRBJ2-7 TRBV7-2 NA CASSLVGEQYF TGTGCCAGCAGCTTAGTGGGCGAGCAGTACTTC
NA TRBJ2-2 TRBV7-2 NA CASSLPGGAGELFF TGTGCCAGCAGCTTACCAGGCGGGGCCGGGGAGCTGTTTTTT
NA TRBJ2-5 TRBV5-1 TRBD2 CASSLQAGSQETQYF TGCGCCAGCAGCTTGCAAGCGGGGTCTCAAGAGACCCAGTACTTC
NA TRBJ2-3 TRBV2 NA CASSDRSGADTQYF TGTGCCAGCAGTGATAGGTCGGGGGCAGATACGCAGTATTTT
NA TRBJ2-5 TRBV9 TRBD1 CASSTRGRETQYF TGTGCCAGCAGCACCAGGGGGCGGGAGACCCAGTACTTC
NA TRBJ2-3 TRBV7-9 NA CASSLGPGGTQYF TGTGCCAGCAGCCTCGGGCCGGGGGGCACGCAGTATTTT
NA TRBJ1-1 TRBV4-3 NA CASSQTSWATEAFF TGCGCCAGCAGCCAAACCAGCTGGGCCACTGAAGCTTTCTTT
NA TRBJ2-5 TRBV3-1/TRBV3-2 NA CASSQIRAESETQYF TGTGCCAGCAGCCAAATCCGGGCGGAATCCGAGACCCAGTACTTC
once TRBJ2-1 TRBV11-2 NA CASSRGDEQFF TGTGCCAGCAGCCGAGGGGATGAGCAGTTCTTC
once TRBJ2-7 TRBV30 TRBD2 CAWSSAGAYEQYF TGTGCCTGGAGTTCGGCGGGAGCCTACGAGCAGTACTTC
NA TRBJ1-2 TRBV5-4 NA CASSFRGGFVYGYTF TGTGCCAGCAGCTTCAGGGGAGGATTCGTTTATGGCTACACCTTC
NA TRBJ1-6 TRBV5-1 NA CASSLFRDGNSPLHF TGCGCCAGCAGCTTATTCCGGGACGGGAATTCACCCCTCCACTTT
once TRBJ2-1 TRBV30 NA CAWSLEFNENEQFF TGTGCCTGGAGTCTCGAATTCAATGAGAATGAGCAGTTCTTC
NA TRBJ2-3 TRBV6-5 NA CASSYPPIIDTQYF TGTGCCAGCAGTTACCCCCCAATAATTGATACGCAGTATTTT
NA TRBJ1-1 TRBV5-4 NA CASSALSAEAFF TGTGCCAGCAGCGCCCTTAGCGCTGAAGCTTTCTTT
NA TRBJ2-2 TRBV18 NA CASSPRQPNTGELFF TGTGCCAGCTCACCACGACAGCCGAACACCGGGGAGCTGTTTTTT
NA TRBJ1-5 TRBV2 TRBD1 CASSRGQGGNQPQHF TGTGCCAGCAGCCGAGGACAGGGGGGCAATCAGCCCCAGCATTTT
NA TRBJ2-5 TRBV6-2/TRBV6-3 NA CASSYRSLDTQYF TGTGCCAGCAGTTATAGGTCCCTAGACACCCAGTACTTC
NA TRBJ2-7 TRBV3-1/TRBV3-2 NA CASSQLPKGPYEQYF TGTGCCAGCAGCCAACTCCCAAAGGGGCCCTACGAGCAGTACTTC
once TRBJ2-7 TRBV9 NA CASSATNEAYEQYF TGTGCCAGCAGCGCTACAAATGAGGCCTACGAGCAGTACTTC
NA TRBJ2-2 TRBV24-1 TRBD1 CATSDLDRANGELFF TGTGCCACCAGTGACCTGGACAGGGCGAACGGGGAGCTGTTTTTT
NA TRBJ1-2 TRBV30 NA CAWSVPGVSYGYTF TGTGCCTGGAGTGTACCCGGGGTCAGCTATGGCTACACCTTC
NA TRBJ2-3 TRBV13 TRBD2 CASSSGLAGKPDTQYF TGTGCCAGCAGCTCGGGACTAGCGGGAAAGCCAGATACGCAGTATTTT
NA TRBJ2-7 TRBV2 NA CASPRAGEQYF TGTGCCAGCCCGAGGGCCGGAGAGCAGTACTTC
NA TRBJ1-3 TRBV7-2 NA CASSLEGVGNTIYF TGTGCCAGCAGCTTAGAAGGGGTGGGAAACACCATATATTTT
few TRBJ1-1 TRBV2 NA CASSEGGAPNTEAFF TGTGCCAGCAGTGAAGGGGGGGCCCCGAACACTGAAGCTTTCTTT
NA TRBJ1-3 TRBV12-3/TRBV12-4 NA CASRRDSGNTIYF TGTGCCAGCAGGAGAGATAGTGGAAACACCATATATTTT
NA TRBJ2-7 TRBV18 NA CASSPGTAEGEQYF TGTGCCAGCTCGCCCGGGACGGCTGAGGGCGAGCAGTACTTC
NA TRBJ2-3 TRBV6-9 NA CASSYGGSTDTQYF TGTGCCAGCAGTTACGGGGGTAGCACAGATACGCAGTATTTT
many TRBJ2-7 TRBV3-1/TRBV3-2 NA CASSQDAGRESEQYF TGTGCCAGCAGCCAAGATGCCGGGAGAGAGAGCGAGCAGTACTTC
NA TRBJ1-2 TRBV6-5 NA CASSNTRGVGGYTF TGTGCCAGCAGTAATACCAGGGGTGTGGGTGGCTACACCTTC
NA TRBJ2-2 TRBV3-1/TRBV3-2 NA CASSPRVVTGELFF TGTGCCAGCAGCCCACGAGTGGTGACCGGGGAGCTGTTTTTT
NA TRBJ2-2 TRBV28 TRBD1 CASSLGTGAIGELFF TGTGCCAGCAGTTTGGGGACAGGGGCGATCGGGGAGCTGTTTTTT
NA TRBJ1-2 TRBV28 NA CASSQTISANYGYTF TGTGCCAGCAGCCAAACGATCAGTGCTAACTATGGCTACACCTTC
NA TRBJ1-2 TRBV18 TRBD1 CASSPRPTGVEGSTANYGYTF TGTGCCAGCTCACCACGGCCGACAGGGGTGGAGGGGTCTACCGCTAACTATGGCTACACCTTC
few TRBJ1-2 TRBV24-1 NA CATSDSHGYGYTF TGTGCCACCAGTGATTCCCACGGATATGGCTACACCTTC
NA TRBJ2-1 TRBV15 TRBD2 CATSRDLAGGHEQFF TGTGCCACCAGCAGAGATTTAGCGGGGGGGCATGAGCAGTTCTTC
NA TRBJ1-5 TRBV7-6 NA CASSPTGEGPNQPQHF TGTGCCAGCAGCCCCACCGGGGAAGGCCCTAATCAGCCCCAGCATTTT